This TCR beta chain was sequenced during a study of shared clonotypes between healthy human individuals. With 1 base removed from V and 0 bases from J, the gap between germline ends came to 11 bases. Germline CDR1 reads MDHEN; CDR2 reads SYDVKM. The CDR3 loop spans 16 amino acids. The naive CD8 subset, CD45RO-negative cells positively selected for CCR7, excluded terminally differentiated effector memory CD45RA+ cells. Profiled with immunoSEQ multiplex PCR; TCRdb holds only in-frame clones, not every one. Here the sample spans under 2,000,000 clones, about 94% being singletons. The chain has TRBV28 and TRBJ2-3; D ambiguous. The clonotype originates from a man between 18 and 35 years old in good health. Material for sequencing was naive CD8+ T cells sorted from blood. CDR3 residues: CASSLYGLGSTDTQYF. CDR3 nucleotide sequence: TGTGCCAGCAGTTTATATGGGTTAGGTAGCACAGATACGCAGTATTTT.